What follows describes a single T cell receptor beta chain. Its antigen is as yet unknown. Germline lookup yields CDR1 DFQATT and CDR2 SNEGSKA (reference sequence). This CDR3 spans 16 amino acids. Trimming stripped 3 bases from V and 1 base from J, with 17 bases between. This sample is drawn from a study of T-cell memory formation after mild COVID-19. Study details: The TCR clusters were mostly specific to one donor.

Each CDR3 protein is one row after TCRdb ran MiXCR on the 5' RACE reads. This sample carries some 450,000 distinct CDR3 sequences, 20% of them seen once, and the ten largest clones take 8.4%. General study findings and limits: Cross-reactive memory appears to have joined, as suggested by some responding clones showing up in pre-infection memory.

This TCR was sampled from an adult woman who had mild COVID-19 (a few samples of this study predate the infection). Cell type and time point are not known. The V and J genes are TRBV20-1 and TRBJ2-3; the D gene is possibly TRBD2 (6 bases). Sequenced material: PBMCs or a T cell subset sorted from them (not recorded which). The CDR3 DNA reads as TGCAGTGCTAGTTCGCCGTGGGCTAGCGGCACAGATACGCAGTATTTT. This codes for CSASSPWASGTDTQYF.